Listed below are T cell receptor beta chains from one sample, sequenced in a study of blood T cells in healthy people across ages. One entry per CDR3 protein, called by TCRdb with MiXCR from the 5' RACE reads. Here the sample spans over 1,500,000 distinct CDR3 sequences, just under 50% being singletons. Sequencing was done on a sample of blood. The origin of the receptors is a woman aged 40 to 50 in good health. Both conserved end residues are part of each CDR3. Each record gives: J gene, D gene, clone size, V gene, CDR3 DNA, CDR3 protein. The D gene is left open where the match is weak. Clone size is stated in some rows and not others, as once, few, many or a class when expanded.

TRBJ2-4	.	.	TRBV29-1	TGCAGCGGAAGGGACCACGGGAACATTCAGTACTTC	CSGRDHGNIQYF
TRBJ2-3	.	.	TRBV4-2	TGTGCCAGCAGCCTGGCCTTCGCAGATACGCAGTATTTT	CASSLAFADTQYF
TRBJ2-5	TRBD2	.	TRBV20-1	TGCAGTGCTAGAGTGGGACTAGCGGGGGGAGAGACCCAGTACTTC	CSARVGLAGGETQYF
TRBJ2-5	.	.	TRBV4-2	TGTGCCAGCAGCCAAGACCCCGGAGGGACAAGCCAAGAGACCCAGTACTTC	CASSQDPGGTSQETQYF
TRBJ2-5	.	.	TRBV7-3	TGTGCCAGCAGGGGGACCGGCGTACAAGAGACCCAGTACTTC	CASRGTGVQETQYF
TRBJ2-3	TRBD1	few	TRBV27	TGTGCCAGCAGTTCTCTGACAGGGGTCACAGATACGCAGTATTTT	CASSSLTGVTDTQYF
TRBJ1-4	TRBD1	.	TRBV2	TGTGCCAGCAGTGCCGGGACAGAAAATGAAAAACTGTTTTTT	CASSAGTENEKLFF
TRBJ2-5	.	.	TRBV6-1	TGTGCCAGCAGTGAATCGGCAGGCGGAACTCCCCAGTACTTC	CASSESAGGTPQYF
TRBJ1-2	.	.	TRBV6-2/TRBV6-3	TGTGCCAGCACCTCAAGGGGTTCGAGAGCGAACTATGGCTACACCTTC	CASTSRGSRANYGYTF
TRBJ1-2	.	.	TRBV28	TGTGCCAGCAGCCGCGAGACCGCACGTCACGGCTACACCTTC	CASSRETARHGYTF
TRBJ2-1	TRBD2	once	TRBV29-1	TGCAGCGTCATAGCGGGACCCTACAATGAGCAGTTCTTC	CSVIAGPYNEQFF
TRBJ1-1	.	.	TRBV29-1	TGCAGCGTTGAAGGGGGAAGGGCTGGGAACACTGAAGCTTTCTTT	CSVEGGRAGNTEAFF
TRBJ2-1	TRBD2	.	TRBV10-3	TGTGCCATCAGGCCTACTAGCGGGGGATTTCTGAATGAGCAGTTCTTC	CAIRPTSGGFLNEQFF
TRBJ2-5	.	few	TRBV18	TGTGCCAGCTCACCGTCTTCAGGGGCACAAGAGACCCAGTACTTC	CASSPSSGAQETQYF
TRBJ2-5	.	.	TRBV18	TGTGCCAGCTCACCACGCGGAACTGGGAGCCTCGGGACCCAGTACTTC	CASSPRGTGSLGTQYF
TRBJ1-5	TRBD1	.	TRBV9	TGTGCCAGCAGCGTCGACAGGGACAATCAGCCCCAGCATTTT	CASSVDRDNQPQHF
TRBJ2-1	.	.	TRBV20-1	TGCAGTGCGCAGGGCTACGGGGTCAACAATGAGCAGTTCTTC	CSAQGYGVNNEQFF
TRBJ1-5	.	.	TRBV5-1	TGCGCCAGCCCGGAGCGGGGAAATAGGGCTTCTGGCAATCAGCCCCAGCATTTT	CASPERGNRASGNQPQHF
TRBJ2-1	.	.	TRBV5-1	TGCGCCAGCAGCTTGGCCATTGCGAATGAGCAGTTCTTC	CASSLAIANEQFF
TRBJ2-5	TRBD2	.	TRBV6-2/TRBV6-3	TGTGCCAGCAGTCATGGGACTATCCAAGAGACCCAGTACTTC	CASSHGTIQETQYF
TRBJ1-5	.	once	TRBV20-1	TGCAGTGCTAGACGAACGGGGGAACAGCCCCAGCATTTT	CSARRTGEQPQHF
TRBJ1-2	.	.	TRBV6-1	TGTGCCAGCAGTGGATCGACAGGTTCCTTCTATGGCTACACCTTC	CASSGSTGSFYGYTF
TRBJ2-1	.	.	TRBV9	TGTGCCAGTAGCGTAGAGTCAGGGTCACACAATGAGCAGTTCTTC	CASSVESGSHNEQFF
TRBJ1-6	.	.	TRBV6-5	TGTGCCAGCAGTTACGGTGAAAATTCACCCCTCCACTTT	CASSYGENSPLHF
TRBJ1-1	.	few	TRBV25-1	TGTGCCAGCAGTGAATCGGGGAGGAACACTGAAGCTTTCTTT	CASSESGRNTEAFF
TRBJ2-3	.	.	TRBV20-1	TGCAGTGCAAAAGGGGTAGTCAGACAGAAGGCCGATACGCAGTATTTT	CSAKGVVRQKADTQYF
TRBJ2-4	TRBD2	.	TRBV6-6	TGTGCCATTTCCGGGGGGGGTGGATCGAACATTCAGTACTTC	CAISGGGGSNIQYF
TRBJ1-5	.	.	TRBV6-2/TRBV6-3	TGTGCCAGCAGTTTCCCTCAGTCAAATCAGCCCCAGCATTTT	CASSFPQSNQPQHF
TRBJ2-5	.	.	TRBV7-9	TGTGCCAGCAGCTTAGGAGGTCGACAGCAAGAGACCCAGTACTTC	CASSLGGRQQETQYF
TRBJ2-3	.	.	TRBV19	TGTGCCAGTAGTACCTTGACTTTGATCCCTTCCACAGATACGCAGTATTTT	CASSTLTLIPSTDTQYF
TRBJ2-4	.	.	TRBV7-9	TGTGCCAGCAGCCCAGCCCCCGCTAGGCTAGCCAAAAACATTCAGTACTTC	CASSPAPARLAKNIQYF
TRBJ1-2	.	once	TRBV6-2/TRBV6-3	TGTGCCAGCAGGGATCCCGGGGCGAACTATGGCTACACCTTC	CASRDPGANYGYTF
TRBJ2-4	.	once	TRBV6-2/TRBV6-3	TGTGCCAGCAGTTACTCGAGGCTCAAAAACATTCAGTACTTC	CASSYSRLKNIQYF
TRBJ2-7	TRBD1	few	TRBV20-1	TGCAGTGCTAGAGGAGACAGGGTCCCCTACGAGCAGTACTTC	CSARGDRVPYEQYF
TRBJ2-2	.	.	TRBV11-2	TGTGCCAGCAGCATTGACATGAGAGATACCGGGGAGCTGTTTTTT	CASSIDMRDTGELFF
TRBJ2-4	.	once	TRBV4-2	TGTGCCAGCAGCCAAGAGTTGGGAGGGGGACGGGGGGCCAAAAACATTCAGTACTTC	CASSQELGGGRGAKNIQYF
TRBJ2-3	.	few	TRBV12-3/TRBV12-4	TGTGCCAGCAGTTTCGAGAGGGTAACAGATACGCAGTATTTT	CASSFERVTDTQYF
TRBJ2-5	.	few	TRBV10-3	TGTGCCATCAGTGAGGGGGTCGGGACCCAGTACTTC	CAISEGVGTQYF
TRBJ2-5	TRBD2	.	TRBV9	TGTGCCAGCAGCGTAGCTACTACGGTACTAGCGGGAGGTGAGCAGTACTTC	CASSVATTVLAGGEQYF
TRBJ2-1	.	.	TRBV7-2	TGTGCCAGCAGCTTTTTAGGACTGCAAGAGACCCAGTTCTTC	CASSFLGLQETQFF
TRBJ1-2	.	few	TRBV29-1	TGCAGCGTCACGAGACTTACAGCATCATATGGCTACACCTTC	CSVTRLTASYGYTF
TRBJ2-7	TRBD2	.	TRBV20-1	TGCAGTGCTCTGGGGACTAGCGGGGGGGCGCTTGACGAGCAGTACTTC	CSALGTSGGALDEQYF
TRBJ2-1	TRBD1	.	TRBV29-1	TGCAGCGTCGCCCTCCCGGACAGGATGCCTTACAATGAGCAGTTCTTC	CSVALPDRMPYNEQFF
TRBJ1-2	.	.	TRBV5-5	TGTGCCAGCAGCGCCAACACCTTC	CASSANTF
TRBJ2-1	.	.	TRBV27	TGTGCCAGCAGTGCGCCGTCGGGTAATGAGCAGTTCTTC	CASSAPSGNEQFF
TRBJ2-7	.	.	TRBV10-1	TGCGCCAGCAGTGAGAACCAACGACTCTCAGGGCAGTACTTC	CASSENQRLSGQYF
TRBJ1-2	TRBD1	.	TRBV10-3	TGTGCCTCTGCGACGACAGGGAACTATGGCTACACCTTC	CASATTGNYGYTF
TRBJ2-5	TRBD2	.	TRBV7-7	TGTGCTAGCAGCCCCGGGGGGGTTGGTTGGACCCAGTACTTC	CASSPGGVGWTQYF
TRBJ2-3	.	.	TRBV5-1	TGCGCCAGCAGCTTGGGACAGACCCGCAGTCGGGATACGCAGTATTTT	CASSLGQTRSRDTQYF
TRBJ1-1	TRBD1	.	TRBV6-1	TGTGCCAGCGGGATGACAGGGTACACTGAAGCTTTCTTT	CASGMTGYTEAFF
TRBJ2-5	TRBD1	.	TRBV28	TGTGCCAGCAGTCCCCGGACAGGGTATTTAGCGACCCAGTACTTC	CASSPRTGYLATQYF
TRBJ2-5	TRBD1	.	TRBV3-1	TGTGCCAGCGGCCAAGATCGGTTGGCAGGGGGTTTTATAGAGACCCAGTACTTC	CASGQDRLAGGFIETQYF
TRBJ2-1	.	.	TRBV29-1	TGCAGCGTTGAGGGTGGGCAGTTCTTC	CSVEGGQFF
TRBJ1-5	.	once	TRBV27	TGTGCCAGCTCTAATTGGGGAGGCAATCAGCCCCAGCATTTT	CASSNWGGNQPQHF
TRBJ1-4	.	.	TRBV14	TGTGCCAGCAGCCAAGATATGGGGGGCCGGGCTGAAAAACTGTTTTTT	CASSQDMGGRAEKLFF
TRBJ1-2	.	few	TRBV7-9	TGTGCCAGCAGCAACGGGGGGACGGAAGGCTACACCTTC	CASSNGGTEGYTF
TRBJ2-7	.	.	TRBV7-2	TGTGCCAGCAGCTTCGGGACACGCCCCTACGAGCAGTACTTC	CASSFGTRPYEQYF
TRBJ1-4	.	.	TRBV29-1	TGCAGCGTTGTTGGCCGGGGTGGTTCAACTAGTGAAAAACTGTTTTTT	CSVVGRGGSTSEKLFF
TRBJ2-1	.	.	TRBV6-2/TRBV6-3	TGTGCCAGCAGTTACGACTCCCGCTCCTACAATGAGCAGTTCTTC	CASSYDSRSYNEQFF
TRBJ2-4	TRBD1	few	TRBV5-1	TGCGCCAGCAGCTTGGAGTGGCCAGGGGGCATGAGAAACATTCAGTACTTC	CASSLEWPGGMRNIQYF